A single T cell receptor beta chain is shown here with its context. Its matching antigen is unknown. The sample is drawn from a study of T cell responses to AZD1222 COVID-19 vaccine. TCRdb's copy holds only in-frame clones and misses some; the assay was immunoSEQ multiplex PCR. The data show over 120,000 clones, roughly 89% seen once. Study-wide results and caveats: Of the AZD1222 recipients, only 5 to 7 were seropositive at baseline. Repertoire collection took place solely once the T cell response had peaked.

The germline gives CDR1 MNHEY, CDR2 SVGAGI. Losses at the gene ends were 6 bases for V and 4 bases for J; bases not matched to a gene: 5. The CDR3 has 13 residues. The TCR originated in an adult in good health. The chain recombines TRBV6-5 with TRBJ1-2; the match to TRBD1 covers 7 bases. Specimen: peripheral blood, collected on day 0 of AZD1222 vaccination. The CDR3 loop is CASRPGQPYGYTF. CDR3 sequence (DNA): TGTGCCAGCAGACCGGGACAGCCCTATGGCTACACCTTC.